Below are 6 T cell receptor beta chains sequenced from a single sample in a study of T cells after yellow fever vaccination. TCRdb reprocessed the 5' RACE reads with MiXCR, giving one entry per CDR3 protein. Altogether about 73,000 distinct CDR3 sequences are present, around 7.7% being singletons, with the ten largest covering less than 50%. The source material was CD8+ T cells sorted from PBMCs, sampled on the day of the yellow fever booster vaccination. All receptors come from a man aged 30-40 years who received the YFV17D yellow fever vaccine.

The chain recombines TRBV27 with TRBJ2-1; 16 nucleotides line up with TRBD2. This CDR3 is 18 amino acids long. Unmatched junction bases numbered 13, after V lost 7 bases and J lost 7 bases. Germline CDR1 and CDR2: MNHEY and SMNVEV (reference sequence). The CDR3 bases are TGTGCCAGCAAAAGACCGGGACTAGCGGGAGGGCCGTCGAATGAGCAGTTCTTC. Residues: CASKRPGLAGGPSNEQFF.

A few counts support this clonotype. J is TRBJ1-1 and V is TRBV12-3 or TRBV12-4; tentative D call: TRBD1 (6 bases). The CDR3 totals 14 residues. Trimming cost V 7 bases and J 1 base, with 13 bases left between them. The chain's CDR3 is CASNTDRTNTEAFF. CDR3 sequence (DNA): TGTGCCAGCAATACGGACAGAACGAACACTGAAGCTTTCTTT.

This clonotype was picked up a small number of times. The chain couples TRBV7-9 to TRBJ2-1; 8 bases align to TRBD2. Trimming took 5 bases from V and 5 from J; bases not matched to a gene: 5. In germline, CDR1 is SEHNR, CDR2 FQNEAQ (reference sequence). The length of the CDR3 is 14 residues. CDR3 sequence reads: CASSGSGTHNEQFF. The DNA of the CDR3 is TGTGCCAGCAGCGGTAGCGGGACCCACAATGAGCAGTTCTTC.

The rearrangement links TRBV11-2 to TRBJ2-7; D is unclear. The CDR3 loop spans 13 amino acids. V was shortened by 4 bases and J by 4 bases, with 11 bases between the two germline ends. Germline values: CDR1 SGHAT, CDR2 FQNNGV. CDR3 in amino acids: CASSWARGYEQYF. CDR3 in DNA: TGTGCCAGCAGCTGGGCTAGAGGTTACGAGCAGTACTTC.

This rearrangement joins TRBV6-1 to TRBJ2-7; 7 nucleotides align to TRBD1. Germline V gives CDR1 MNHNS, CDR2 SASEGT. The J segment lost 3 bases and the V segment lost 6 bases, leaving 8 bases of the junction unmatched. The CDR3 consists of 14 residues. DNA of the CDR3: TGTGCCAGCAGCCCGGACAGGAGTTACTACGAGCAGTACTTC. It yields the protein CASSPDRSYYEQYF.

This clonotype turned up a few times. DNA for the CDR3: TGTGCCAGCAGTTCAGGGGGTTGGGATACTACCGGGGAGCTGTTTTTT. This translates into CASSSGGWDTTGELFF. This sequence joins TRBV12-3 or TRBV12-4 and TRBJ2-2; TRBD1 matches at 7 bases. The CDR3 is 16 residues long. The ends lost 4 bases at V and 5 bases at J; junction bases unmatched: 10.